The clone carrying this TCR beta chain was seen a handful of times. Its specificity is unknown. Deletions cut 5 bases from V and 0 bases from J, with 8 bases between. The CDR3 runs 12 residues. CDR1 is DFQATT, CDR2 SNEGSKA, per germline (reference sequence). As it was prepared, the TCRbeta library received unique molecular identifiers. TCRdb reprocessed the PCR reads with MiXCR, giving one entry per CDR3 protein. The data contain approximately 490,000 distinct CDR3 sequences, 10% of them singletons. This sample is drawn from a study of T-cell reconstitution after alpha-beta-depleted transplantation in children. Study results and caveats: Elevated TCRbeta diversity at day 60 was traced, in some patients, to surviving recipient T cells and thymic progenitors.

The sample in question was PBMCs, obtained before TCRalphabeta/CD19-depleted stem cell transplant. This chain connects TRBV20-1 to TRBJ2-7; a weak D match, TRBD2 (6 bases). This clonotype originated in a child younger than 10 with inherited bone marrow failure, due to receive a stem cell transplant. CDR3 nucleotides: TGCAGTGCTCAGGAGGGCTCCTACGAGCAGTACTTC. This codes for CSAQEGSYEQYF.